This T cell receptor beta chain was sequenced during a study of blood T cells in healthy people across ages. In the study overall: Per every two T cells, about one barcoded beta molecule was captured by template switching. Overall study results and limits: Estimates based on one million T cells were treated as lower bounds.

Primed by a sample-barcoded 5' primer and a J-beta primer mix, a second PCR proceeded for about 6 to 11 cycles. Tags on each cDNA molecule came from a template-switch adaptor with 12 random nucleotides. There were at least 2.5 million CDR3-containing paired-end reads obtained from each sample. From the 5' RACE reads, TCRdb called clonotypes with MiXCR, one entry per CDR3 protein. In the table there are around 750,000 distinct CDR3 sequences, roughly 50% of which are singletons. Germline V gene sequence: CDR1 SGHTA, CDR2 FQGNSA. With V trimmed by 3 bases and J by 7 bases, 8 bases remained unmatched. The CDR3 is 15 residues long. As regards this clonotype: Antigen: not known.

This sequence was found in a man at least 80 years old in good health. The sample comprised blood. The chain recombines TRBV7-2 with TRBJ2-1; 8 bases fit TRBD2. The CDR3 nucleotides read TGTGCCAGCAGCTTGAAGAGACTAGCGCTAAATGAGCAGTTCTTC. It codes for CASSLKRLALNEQFF.